A single sample is the source of the 6 T cell receptor beta chains below, sequenced in a study of blood T cell repertoires in COVID-19. Repertoires were generated with immunoSEQ multiplex PCR, while TCRdb's copy carries only in-frame clones and drops some. The sample holds about 96,000 clones, around 82% seen once. Material: peripheral blood. The receptors were sampled from a man over 45 who had recovered from COVID-19.

The chain couples TRBV7-8 to TRBJ1-4; 8 nucleotides agree with TRBD1. Per germline, CDR1 SGHVS and CDR2 FQNEAQ. This CDR3 region has 21 residues. V was pared by 6 bases and J by 0 bases, with 21 bases of the junction left unmatched. The CDR3 DNA reads as TGTGCCAGCAGGCCGCATCCGGGACAGGTAGCGGTACGGGCAACTAATGAAAAACTGTTTTTT. Residues: CASRPHPGQVAVRATNEKLFF.

This sequence joins TRBV18 and TRBJ2-2; D gene uncertain. Trimming took off 2 bases at V and 0 bases at J, with 13 bases between the two ends. CDR1 KGHSH and CDR2 LQKENI come from the germline V gene. This CDR3 has 17 amino acids. The CDR3 protein is CASSPSNRPTNTGELFF. CDR3 sequence (DNA): TGTGCCAGCTCACCATCGAACAGACCTACGAACACCGGGGAGCTGTTTTTT.

This clone was seen only a few times. This chain uses TRBV28 with TRBJ2-7; TRBD1 agrees at 7 bases. The CDR3 has 13 residues. CDR1 is MDHEN, CDR2 SYDVKM, per germline. After removal of 10 bases from V and 0 bases from J, the junction contained 6 bases not matched to a gene. CDR3 DNA sequence: TGTGCCACCTTGGGACAGAGCTCCTACGAGCAGTACTTC. This translates into CATLGQSSYEQYF.

The gene calls are TRBV18 and TRBJ2-1; TRBD2 might be the D (6 bases). Germline V gene lookup returns CDR1 KGHSH and CDR2 LQKENI. V was cut by 6 bases and J by 8 bases, with 14 bases left in between. This CDR3 has 13 amino acids. CDR3 bases: TGTGCCAGCTCGCGACTAGTTTCGGATGAGCAGTTCTTC. Encoded protein: CASSRLVSDEQFF.

The chain recombines TRBV5-1 with TRBJ2-3, with D perhaps matching TRBD2 (6 bases). V was shortened by 0 bases and J by 4 bases, with 12 bases between the two germline ends. CDR3 size: 15 residues. Germline CDR1 SGHRS, CDR2 YFSETQ. The chain's CDR3 is CASSLETSRPDTQYF. Here the CDR3 DNA reads TGCGCCAGCAGCTTGGAAACTAGCCGACCAGATACGCAGTATTTT.

This chain uses TRBV3-1 (or the pseudogene TRBV3-2) with TRBJ1-2; perhaps TRBD1 as D (6 bases). CDR1 is LGHDT, CDR2 YNNKEL, per germline (reference sequence). The CDR3 is made up of 14 amino acids. V lost 4 bases and J lost 4, with 13 bases in between. In nucleotides, the CDR3 is TGTGCCAGCAGCCCCCGTGAGACAGGCTATGGCTACACCTTC. Protein sequence: CASSPRETGYGYTF.